Listed below are T cell receptor beta chains from one sample, sequenced in a study of T cells in Graves' hyperthyroidism and ophthalmopathy. MiXCR, run by TCRdb on the multiplex PCR reads, gives a single entry per CDR3 protein. The data show 700,000 to 950,000 distinct CDR3 sequences, roughly a third seen once. Sequences were obtained from blood. The source of these receptors is a middle-aged woman with Graves' hyperthyroidism. The CDR3 runs from the conserved cysteine through the conserved F or W. The D gene is left open where the match is weak. The size entry is marked missing in some rows and otherwise reads once, few, many or a size class.

>TRBD1|-|TRBV2|TRBJ2-2
TGTGCCGGCAGTGGGACAGGGGGGGTGAACACCGGGGAGCTGTTTTTT
CAGSGTGGVNTGELFF
>TRBD2|-|TRBV4-3|TRBJ2-1
TGCGCCAGCAGCTTGGGGACTAGCGGGAATGAGCAGTTCTTC
CASSLGTSGNEQFF
>TRBD2|few|TRBV19|TRBJ2-2
TGTGCCAGTAAGGAGCGGGGGGGCCTTCTTATCACCGGGGAGCTGTTTTTT
CASKERGGLLITGELFF
>-|many|TRBV20-1|TRBJ2-5
TGCAGTGCTAGAGATGGCCAGGGGACCCAGTACTTC
CSARDGQGTQYF
>-|-|TRBV6-5|TRBJ1-3
TGTGCCAGCAGCTATTTCAGACTCCAAAGCTCTGGAAACACCATATATTTT
CASSYFRLQSSGNTIYF
>-|-|TRBV10-3|TRBJ1-1
TGTGCCATCAGTTTAGTTGACACTGAAGCTTTCTTT
CAISLVDTEAFF
>-|many|TRBV2|TRBJ1-4
TGTGCCAGCAGCCCCGGGAGGGGGATCGCAACTAATGAAAAACTGTTTTTT
CASSPGRGIATNEKLFF
>-|-|TRBV2|TRBJ1-1
TGTGCCAGCAGTCCCGGATGGGGTCAGGGTGGGAGAGACACTGAAGCTTTCTTT
CASSPGWGQGGRDTEAFF
>-|few|TRBV11-3|TRBJ1-1
TGTGCCAGCCGATCCGGGGTTTTCACTGAAGCTTTCTTT
CASRSGVFTEAFF
>-|-|TRBV5-4|TRBJ2-3
TGTGCCAGCAGCTTGGGGGGGTACACAGATACGCAGTATTTT
CASSLGGYTDTQYF
>TRBD1|few|TRBV4-1|TRBJ1-5
TGCGCCAGCAGCCAAGAGGGCAGGGGGCATCAGCCCCAGCATTTT
CASSQEGRGHQPQHF
>-|-|TRBV11-2|TRBJ2-3
TGTGCCAGTACTCGTGGCGGGGGCTTCACAGATACGCAGTATTTT
CASTRGGGFTDTQYF
>-|few|TRBV7-2|TRBJ1-2
TGTGCCAGCAGCTCATTAGGACGGTGGGGCTATGGCTACACCTTC
CASSSLGRWGYGYTF
>TRBD1|few|TRBV2|TRBJ1-5
TGTGCCAGCAGATGGACAGGGCAGGGCAATCAGCCCCAGCATTTT
CASRWTGQGNQPQHF
>-|many|TRBV29-1|TRBJ2-7
TGCAGCGTTGGGAACCTATACGAGCAGTACTTC
CSVGNLYEQYF
>-|once|TRBV12-3/TRBV12-4|TRBJ2-3
TGTGCCAGCAGTTTGCAGGGTTTGGATGCAGATACGCAGTATTTT
CASSLQGLDADTQYF
>-|-|TRBV27|TRBJ1-5
TGTGCCAGCAGTCCGGAGGGGTGGCAGCCCCAGCATTTT
CASSPEGWQPQHF
>TRBD1|-|TRBV29-1|TRBJ1-1
TGCAGCGTTGAAGTCCCAAGGGACAGGCGGAACACTGAAGCTTTCTTT
CSVEVPRDRRNTEAFF
>-|few|TRBV3-1|TRBJ1-5
TGTGCCAGCAGCTACGGGGTTCAGCCCCAGCATTTT
CASSYGVQPQHF
>TRBD1|-|TRBV2|TRBJ1-5
TGTGCCAGTACAATCGACAGGGGGGGCCTCAATCAGCCCCAGCATTTT
CASTIDRGGLNQPQHF
>-|-|TRBV28|TRBJ2-2
TGTGCCAGCAGCAACGACCGAGGGGAGCTGTTTTTT
CASSNDRGELFF
>-|-|TRBV7-3|TRBJ2-5
TGTGCCAGCAGCGCCGTTGGGGACGAGACCCAGTACTTC
CASSAVGDETQYF
>-|-|TRBV2|TRBJ2-3
TGTGCCAGCAGGGAGGGGTTCACAGATACGCAGTATTTT
CASREGFTDTQYF
>-|few|TRBV20-1|TRBJ2-7
TGCAGTGCTAGAAGTTTAACCTACTACGAGCAGTACTTC
CSARSLTYYEQYF
>-|few|TRBV7-9|TRBJ1-1
TGTGCCAGCGGCCACCGGGATTGGGTTATCAGATATGAAGCTTTCTTT
CASGHRDWVIRYEAFF
>-|few|TRBV19|TRBJ1-5
TGTGCCAGTAGTATGGGTGGGAGCAATCAGCCCCAGCATTTT
CASSMGGSNQPQHF
>-|-|TRBV6-5|TRBJ1-2
TGTGCCAGCAGTTACTCGATTCCGCTGGACAGTATCTATGGCTACACCTTC
CASSYSIPLDSIYGYTF
>-|few|TRBV7-2|TRBJ1-3
TGTGCCAGCAGCTTCGCGACCGGAAACACCATATATTTT
CASSFATGNTIYF
>-|-|TRBV7-9|TRBJ2-7
TGTGCCAGCAGCAGGGGCGGGAACTCCTACGAGCAGTACTTC
CASSRGGNSYEQYF
>TRBD1|many|TRBV7-2|TRBJ1-6
TGTGCCAGCAGTGGACAGGGGTTTTCACCCCTCCACTTT
CASSGQGFSPLHF
>TRBD1|many|TRBV10-3|TRBJ1-2
TGTGCCACCCAGACAGGGCAAGGGGGCCATGGCTACACCTTC
CATQTGQGGHGYTF
>-|many|TRBV7-2|TRBJ1-1
TGTGCCAGCAGCTTTCAGGCGAACACTGAAGCTTTCTTT
CASSFQANTEAFF
>TRBD1|many|TRBV9|TRBJ1-2
TGTGCCAGCAGCACCGGACAGGGGGGCGGTGGAGGCTACACCTTC
CASSTGQGGGGGYTF
>TRBD1|few|TRBV12-3/TRBV12-4|TRBJ1-1
TGTGCCAGCAGTTTTGGCAGGGGGTACACTGAAGCTTTCTTT
CASSFGRGYTEAFF
>-|once|TRBV25-1|TRBJ2-3
TGTGCCAGCGCTACTGTTGGGGATACGCAGTATTTT
CASATVGDTQYF
>-|few|TRBV29-1|TRBJ1-2
TGCAGCGTTGAGTCTTGGGGACGGGGAACCTATGGCTACACCTTC
CSVESWGRGTYGYTF
>-|many|TRBV10-3|TRBJ2-6
TGTGCCACCGACCGGGGATCTGGGGCCAACGTCCTGACTTTC
CATDRGSGANVLTF
>-|-|TRBV7-6|TRBJ1-3
TGTGCCAGCAGCCCTCTTGAGGTCGGTAGAAACACCATATATTTT
CASSPLEVGRNTIYF
>TRBD1|-|TRBV19|TRBJ1-1
TGTGCCAGTTCATCCGGGACAGGGAGCCGCTCATCCGCTGAAGCTTTCTTT
CASSSGTGSRSSAEAFF
>TRBD1|-|TRBV11-2|TRBJ1-4
TGTGCCAGCAGCCAGCCCGGGACAGAAAAAAAACTGTTTTTT
CASSQPGTEKKLFF
>TRBD1|-|TRBV20-1|TRBJ1-1
TGCAGTGCTAAAACAGGGGGCCCGGACACTGAAGCTTTCTTT
CSAKTGGPDTEAFF
>-|few|TRBV7-4|TRBJ1-5
TGTGCCAGCAGCAAAGGGGGTCCCGGGGTTAGCAATCAGCCCCAGCATTTT
CASSKGGPGVSNQPQHF
>TRBD2|-|TRBV6-5|TRBJ2-5
TGTGCCAGCAAGCCGGGACTAGAAGTGGAGACCCAGTACTTC
CASKPGLEVETQYF
>TRBD1|-|TRBV5-1|TRBJ2-7
TGCGCCAGCAGCTTGGCCCTGGGGACAGGGGTCATCGCAACGCCTTACGAGCAGTACTTC
CASSLALGTGVIATPYEQYF
>-|many|TRBV19|TRBJ1-1
TGTGCCAGTATCAGAGAGGATTCGAACACTGAAGCTTTCTTT
CASIREDSNTEAFF
>TRBD1|few|TRBV7-8|TRBJ1-5
TGTGCCAGCAGTTTGCCGGGACAGGGAGGCAATCAGCCCCAGCATTTT
CASSLPGQGGNQPQHF
>-|many|TRBV7-9|TRBJ1-5
TGTGCCAGCAGCGCGGAGGGGATAGGCAATCAGCCCCAGCATTTT
CASSAEGIGNQPQHF
>-|-|TRBV6-6|TRBJ1-4
TGTGCCAGCAGTTGCGGGGGGGCGACTAATGAAAAACTGTTTTTT
CASSCGGATNEKLFF
>-|many|TRBV7-2|TRBJ2-7
TGTGCCAGCAGCTCCCTCTCCCACGGGGAGTACGAGCAGTACTTC
CASSSLSHGEYEQYF
>-|many|TRBV7-9|TRBJ1-6
TGTGCCAGCAGCTCCAGTCGGGGGGCGCTTTATTCACCCCTCCACTTT
CASSSSRGALYSPLHF
>-|-|TRBV15|TRBJ1-1
TGTGCCACCAGCAGAGATTTCGGGGGGGCTAAAGCTTTCTTT
CATSRDFGGAKAFF
>-|-|TRBV2|TRBJ1-1
TGTGCCAGCAGCCTCCCGGTGGGGGCTGAAGCTTTCTTT
CASSLPVGAEAFF
>-|-|TRBV6-5|TRBJ1-5
TGTGCCAGCAGGCCTCGGGGATGGGGCGATCAGCCCCAGCATTTT
CASRPRGWGDQPQHF
>TRBD1|-|TRBV5-8|TRBJ1-4
TGTGCCAGCAGCTGGGACAGGGGTGAAAAACTGTTTTTT
CASSWDRGEKLFF
>-|many|TRBV10-3|TRBJ1-2
TGTGCCATCAGGCCTCAGGGTTCTGACTATGGCTACACCTTC
CAIRPQGSDYGYTF
>-|few|TRBV5-5|TRBJ1-3
TGTGCCAGCAGCTTGGACAGGGCATCTGGAAACACCATATATTTT
CASSLDRASGNTIYF
>TRBD1|few|TRBV12-3/TRBV12-4|TRBJ2-7
TGTGCCAGCAGTTTAGGTGGGACAGGGGTCCACGAGCAGTACTTC
CASSLGGTGVHEQYF